This entry concerns a single T cell receptor beta chain. The sample is drawn from a study of CD8 T cells in Susac syndrome. Germline V lookup: CDR1 SQVTM, CDR2 ANQGSEA. V gave up 3 bases and J gave up 8 bases; unmatched junction bases: 5. The CDR3 contains 13 residues. CD8+ and CD4+ T cells from blood underwent TCR beta sequencing, which was carried out in a high-throughput format. Through negative isolation, CD4+ and CD8+ T cells were obtained, while TEMRA cells were enriched using FACS. Reverse transcription of 0.5 to 1 ug RNA was performed with random hexamers. Amplification of TCR beta CDR3 used immunoSEQ multiplex PCR across 54 Vbeta and 13 Jbeta. TCRdb analysed the immunoSEQ multiplex PCR reads with MiXCR anew, one entry per CDR3 protein. The table has approximately 280,000 distinct CDR3 sequences, approximately 85% seen once; the top ten hold around 0.12%.

This clonotype was obtained from a human donor with multiple sclerosis. The chain carries TRBV29-1 and TRBJ1-2; 11 nucleotides agree with TRBD1. Specimen: CD8+ T cells from PBMCs. The CDR3 region is CSVDGQGALGYTF. The CDR3 DNA sequence: TGCAGCGTTGACGGACAGGGGGCCCTGGGCTACACCTTC.